A single sample gave rise to the 30 T cell receptor beta chains below, sequenced in a study of early T cells in non-severe SARS-CoV-2 infection. MiXCR, applied by TCRdb to the 5' RACE reads, yields one record per CDR3 protein. The sample carries roughly 100,000 distinct CDR3 sequences, roughly 12% recorded once. The material was whole blood, obtained at baseline. Receptors originate from an adult who was a healthcare worker with PCR-confirmed SARS-CoV-2 infection or an uninfected control (not recorded which).

This clonotype was seen a handful of times. J is TRBJ1-1 and V is TRBV14, with no clear D. The CDR3 runs to 14 residues. Trimming cost V 2 bases and J 7 bases, with 14 bases left between them. CDR1 is SGHDN and CDR2 is FVKESK in the germline V gene. The DNA of the CDR3 is TGTGCCAGCAGCCAAAACTCGAATTGGGGTGAAGCTTTCTTT. As protein: CASSQNSNWGEAFF. The full variable domain, completed using reference TRBV14 and TRBJ1-1, is EAGVTQFPSHSVIEKGQTVTLRCDPISGHDNLYWYRRVMGKEIKFLLHFVKESKQDESGMPNNRFLAERTGGTYSTLKVQPAELEDSGVYFCASSQNSNWGEAFFGQGTRLTVV.

The CDR3 region is CASSLARDTEAFF. The CDR3 DNA follows: TGCGCCAGCAGCTTGGCCAGAGACACTGAAGCTTTCTTT. This sequence joins TRBV5-1 and TRBJ1-1, with D uncertain. Trimming cost V 0 bases and J 3 bases, with 6 bases left between them. CDR3 length equals 13 residues. The germline V gene encodes CDR1 SGHRS and CDR2 YFSETQ.

The chain recombines TRBV7-9 with TRBJ2-1; the D gene is possibly TRBD1 (5 bases). Looked up from germline, CDR1 is SEHNR and CDR2 is FQNEAQ (reference sequence). The germline V and J ends were trimmed by 6 bases and 2 bases, with 23 bases remaining between them. CDR3 length equals 18 residues. The CDR3 DNA is TGTGCCAGCAGAATGGGGCTCTCAGGGAAATCGACCTACAATGAGCAGTTCTTC. Amino acid sequence: CASRMGLSGKSTYNEQFF.

The CDR3 here is CASSLRQRNTEAFF. The CDR3 DNA follows: TGTGCCAGCAGTTTACGGCAAAGGAACACTGAAGCTTTCTTT. V and J are TRBV12-3 or TRBV12-4 and TRBJ1-1, with D unresolved. This CDR3 region has 14 residues. Deletions cut 2 bases from V and 1 base from J, with 8 bases between.

This clonotype was counted a few times. The chain is built from TRBV5-4 and TRBJ1-2; no reliable D call. Germline values: CDR1 SGHNT, CDR2 YYREEE (reference sequence). Deletions cut 4 bases from V and 2 bases from J, with 18 bases between. CDR3 length: 16 residues. The CDR3 sequence is CASSPRALPPNYGYTF. The CDR3 nucleotides are TGTGCCAGCAGCCCCCGCGCCTTACCCCCAAACTATGGCTACACCTTC.

This clonotype showed up just a few times. The V and J genes are TRBV11-2 and TRBJ2-4; a possible D gene is TRBD2 (5 bases). The CDR3 covers 12 residues. In germline, CDR1 is SGHAT, CDR2 FQNNGV. V lost 4 bases to trimming and J lost 6 bases, with 7 bases between them. CDR3 DNA: TGTGCCAGCAGCTCCCGGGGAAACATTCAGTACTTC. This gives the protein CASSSRGNIQYF.

The chain joins TRBV7-2 to TRBJ2-1, with D hard to call. Germline V gene data show CDR1 as SGHTA and CDR2 as FQGNSA. V lost 1 base and J lost 0, with 7 bases in between. The CDR3 contains 15 residues. This CDR3 is CASSLDFSSYNEQFF. The CDR3 nucleotides are TGTGCCAGCAGCTTAGACTTCAGCTCCTACAATGAGCAGTTCTTC.

At least ten counts were recorded for this clonotype. This chain joins TRBV7-3 and TRBJ1-1; D is undetermined. This CDR3 has 14 residues. The germline V gene has CDR1 SGHTA and CDR2 FQGTGA. V lost 3 bases to trimming and J lost 1 base, with 9 bases between them. CDR3 nucleotide sequence: TGTGCCAGCAGCTTGGGCAGGACGAACACTGAAGCTTTCTTT. Translation: CASSLGRTNTEAFF.

This clonotype occurred many times. V usage is TRBV4-1 and J usage is TRBJ2-5; D is unclear. The CDR3 contains 14 residues. V lost 4 bases and J 5 bases, leaving 14 bases between the germline ends. Germline V gives CDR1 MGHRA, CDR2 YSYEKL. CDR3 sequence reads: CASSLVVSSETQYF. The CDR3 nucleotides are TGCGCCAGCAGCCTTGTCGTCTCGAGCGAGACCCAGTACTTC.

The chain employs TRBV12-3 or TRBV12-4 and TRBJ1-1, with D unclear. The CDR3 loop spans 15 amino acids. Trimming shortened V by 3 bases and J by 1 base, and 12 bases separated the two germline ends. CDR3 in DNA: TGTGCCAGCAGTTTTCGGGGATTCGGGAACACTGAAGCTTTCTTT. Its protein is CASSFRGFGNTEAFF.

A word on this clonotype: A much larger clone is a single base away; this may be a read error. The genes are TRBV7-9 and TRBJ2-7, with D uncertain. This CDR3 region has 13 residues. V was clipped by 4 bases and J by 0 bases, with 7 bases between them. CDR1 and CDR2 from the germline V gene are SEHNR and FQNEAQ (reference sequence). DNA for the CDR3: TGTGCCAGCAGCTCGCTCCACTCCTACGAGCAGTACTTC. It translates to CASSSLHSYEQYF. Full variable domain (missing parts from reference TRBV7-9 and TRBJ2-7): DTGVSQNPRHKITKRGQNVTFRCDPISEHNRLYWYRQTLGQGPEFLTYFQNEAQLEKSRLLSDRFSAERPKGSFSTLEIQRTEQGDSAMYLCASSSLHSYEQYFGPGTRLTVT.

The chain has TRBV4-2 and TRBJ2-3; no reliable D call. The length of the CDR3 is 14 residues. With 5 bases removed from V and 2 bases from J, the gap between germline ends came to 11 bases. Germline V gene data show CDR1 as LGHNA and CDR2 as YNFKEQ. CDR3 nucleotide sequence: TGTGCCAGCAGCATTGGGAACCCCACAGATACGCAGTATTTT. It encodes CASSIGNPTDTQYF.

The sample holds many counts of this clonotype. The gene calls are TRBV3-1 and TRBJ2-7, with TRBD2 matching over 11 bases. In germline, CDR1 is LGHDT, CDR2 YNNKEL (reference sequence). With 3 bases clipped from V and 0 bases from J, the junction kept 7 bases outside the gene matches. This CDR3 is built from 17 residues. CDR3 nucleotide sequence: TGTGCCAGCAGCCATCTAATAGCGGGGGGGATCTCCTACGAGCAGTACTTC. Translating it yields CASSHLIAGGISYEQYF.

This clonotype came up many times. This rearrangement joins TRBV12-3 or TRBV12-4 to TRBJ1-6, with D perhaps matching TRBD1 (6 bases). This CDR3 spans 15 amino acids. V dropped 7 bases and J dropped 6 bases, with 16 bases sitting between them. For the CDR3, the DNA is TGTGCCAGCACCCCAGGGGCCCAATTTAATTCACCCCTCCACTTT. Protein product: CASTPGAQFNSPLHF.

V gene TRBV12-3 or TRBV12-4 combines with J gene TRBJ2-5, with 15 nucleotides matching TRBD2. The V and J ends lost 6 bases and 5 bases, in that order; junction bases with no gene match: 7. This CDR3 comprises 16 residues. CDR3 in amino acids: CASSHLGTSGRETQYF. The CDR3 DNA sequence: TGTGCCAGCAGCCACCTCGGGACTAGCGGGAGGGAGACCCAGTACTTC.

The chain recombines TRBV28 with TRBJ1-5; perhaps TRBD1 as D (6 bases). V shed 9 bases and J shed 2 bases, with 17 bases lying between them. Germline V gene lookup returns CDR1 MDHEN and CDR2 SYDVKM. This CDR3 is 15 amino acids long. The CDR3 region is CASLQGHLGNQPQHF. For the CDR3, the DNA is TGTGCCAGTTTACAGGGTCACCTTGGCAATCAGCCCCAGCATTTT.

There are a few counts of this clonotype. This rearrangement joins TRBV11-2 to TRBJ2-5; no reliable D call. The CDR3 is 15 amino acids. Between the trimmed V and J ends, which lost 7 bases and 4 bases, there was a span of 19 bases. Looked up from germline, CDR1 is SGHAT and CDR2 is FQNNGV. CDR3: CASTPGPSPAETQYF. The CDR3 DNA sequence: TGTGCCAGCACCCCCGGGCCCTCGCCGGCAGAGACCCAGTACTTC.

This chain uses TRBV11-3 with TRBJ2-3; no reliable D call. The CDR3 spans 13 residues. Trimming stripped 2 bases from V and 5 bases from J, with 8 bases between. CDR1 is SGHNT, CDR2 YENEEA, per germline. The CDR3 coding sequence is TGTGCCAGCAGCTTATGGGGTGAAGATACGCAGTATTTT. This encodes CASSLWGEDTQYF.

The chain links TRBV28 to TRBJ1-1; tentative D call: TRBD1 (6 bases). Looked up from germline, CDR1 is MDHEN and CDR2 is SYDVKM. CDR3 length: 12 amino acids. V lost 6 bases to trimming and J lost 5 bases, with 10 bases between them. CDR3 protein: CASRTQGTEAFF. CDR3 in DNA: TGTGCCAGCAGGACACAGGGTACTGAAGCTTTCTTT.

This clonotype turned up a few times. The rearrangement links TRBV6-2 or TRBV6-3 to TRBJ2-4; 8 nucleotides agree with TRBD2. The CDR3 runs to 13 residues. In germline, CDR1 is MNHEY, CDR2 SVGEGT. V trimming: 7 bases; J trimming: 9 bases; junction bases outside the gene matches: 8. CDR3 nucleotides: TGTGCCAGCACCCTGCCGGGACTAGTCATTCAGTACTTC. Translated, it gives CASTLPGLVIQYF.

In its sample, this clonotype was seen many times. V and J are TRBV7-8 and TRBJ1-2, with D perhaps TRBD1 (6 bases). CDR1 and CDR2 (germline): SGHVS, FQNEAQ. V dropped 3 bases and J dropped 6 bases, with 23 bases sitting between them. The CDR3 spans 17 residues. For the CDR3, the DNA is TGTGCCAGCAGCTTGGGCGGAGGAGGGGGGTATGACGATGGCTACACCTTC. Protein sequence: CASSLGGGGGYDDGYTF.

This chain joins TRBV19 and TRBJ2-7; D is uncertain. Trimming removed 8 bases from V and 0 bases from J, with 14 bases in between. Germline V CDR1 and CDR2: LNHDA, SQIVND (reference sequence). This CDR3 contains 14 residues. CDR3 coding DNA: TGTGCCAGTTCCTCAGCCGTTAGCTCCTACGAGCAGTACTTC. Its translation is CASSSAVSSYEQYF. Full variable domain (missing parts from reference TRBV19 and TRBJ2-7): DGGITQSPKYLFRKEGQNVTLSCEQNLNHDAMYWYRQDPGQGLRLIYYSQIVNDFQKGDIAEGYSVSREKKESFPLTVTSAQKNPTAFYLCASSSAVSSYEQYFGPGTRLTVT.

The rearrangement links TRBV28 to TRBJ2-5, with D hard to call. V gave up 2 bases and J gave up 2 bases, with 9 bases separating them. The CDR3 totals 14 residues. Looked up from germline, CDR1 is MDHEN and CDR2 is SYDVKM. The CDR3 bases are TGTGCCAGCAGTTTACTTGGGGTGCAAGAGACCCAGTACTTC. Amino acids: CASSLLGVQETQYF.

This clonotype showed up just a few times. In DNA form, the CDR3 reads TGCAGCGTGGGGGGGCCCGTGAACACTGAAGCTTTCTTT. This encodes CSVGGPVNTEAFF. V usage is TRBV29-1 and J usage is TRBJ1-1, with D maybe TRBD1 (6 bases). CDR1 and CDR2 from the germline V gene are SQVTM and ANQGSEA. There are 13 residues in the CDR3. With 6 bases removed from V and 0 bases from J, the gap between germline ends came to 11 bases.

The chain recombines TRBV11-2 with TRBJ1-5; 9 bases map to TRBD1. Unmatched junction bases numbered 7, after V lost 5 bases and J lost 5 bases. Germline V gene sequence: CDR1 SGHAT, CDR2 FQNNGV. The CDR3 sequence is 15 residues long. CDR3: CASSIGQGSYQPQHF. DNA of the CDR3: TGTGCCAGCAGCATCGGACAGGGGTCATATCAGCCCCAGCATTTT.

This clonotype came up a few times. The chain links TRBV29-1 to TRBJ1-2; TRBD1 aligns across 11 bases. Germline V gene sequence: CDR1 SQVTM, CDR2 ANQGSEA. The J segment lost 3 bases and the V segment lost 7 bases, leaving 13 bases of the junction unmatched. The CDR3 contains 16 residues. This CDR3 reads CSGWTGGGKADYGYTF. The CDR3 nucleotides are TGCAGCGGATGGACAGGGGGCGGAAAGGCCGACTATGGCTACACCTTC.

Turning to this clonotype: This may stem from a read error, because a much larger clone lies one nucleotide away. The final CDR3 position lacks the conserved phenylalanine or tryptophan, pointing to a likely read error. The chain uses TRBV13 and TRBJ2-3, with D unclear. This CDR3 region has 12 residues. Trimming cost V 2 bases and J 3 bases, with 3 bases left between them. Per germline, CDR1 PRHDT and CDR2 FYEKMQ (reference sequence). The CDR3 coding sequence is TGTGCCAGCAGCTTACAAACAGATACGCAGTATCTT. This translates into CASSLQTDTQYL.

The chain carries TRBV19 and TRBJ2-7, with TRBD2 matching over 9 bases. V shed 4 bases, J shed 6 bases, and the junction held 7 bases outside the gene matches. Germline assignment: CDR1 LNHDA and CDR2 SQIVND (reference sequence). The CDR3 is 14 amino acids. This chain's CDR3 is CASSSLAGAAEQYF. DNA of the CDR3: TGTGCCAGTAGTAGTTTAGCGGGAGCGGCCGAGCAGTACTTC.

This chain joins TRBV29-1 and TRBJ2-3; D not resolved. The V and J ends lost 7 bases and 7 bases respectively, with 9 bases between them. The CDR3 covers 10 residues. Germline-derived CDR1 and CDR2 are SQVTM and ANQGSEA. CDR3 DNA: TGCAGCGGGGAAGCTAATACGCAGTATTTT. Amino acid sequence: CSGEANTQYF.

As to this clonotype: One base away lies a much larger clone, so this may be a sequencing read error. The gene calls are TRBV10-2 and TRBJ1-4; D is undetermined. This CDR3 region has 14 residues. CDR1 WSHSY and CDR2 SAAADI come from the germline V gene. The CDR3 here is CASGENSRIEKLFF. DNA for the CDR3: TGCGCCAGCGGTGAAAACAGTCGAATCGAAAAACTGTTTTTT.